These T cell receptor beta chains were read from a single sample in a study of Ad26.COV2.S vaccination and SARS-CoV-2 variants. Some clones are missing from TCRdb's copy, which holds only in-frame ones; the method was immunoSEQ multiplex PCR. The top ten clones hold around 1.8% of a sample with under 600,000 clones, about nine tenths of them seen once. The sample was peripheral blood, taken in a trial of Ad26.COV2.S vaccine versus placebo. All receptors derive from a person between 18 and 65 years old who received the Ad26.COV2.S COVID-19 vaccine or a placebo. CDR3s include the opening cysteine and the closing phenylalanine or tryptophan. D genes are given only for firm matches. Clone size is given for some rows only: seen once, a few or many times, or a class if the clone is expanded.

v_gene,j_gene,d_gene,abundance,len,CDR3aa,CDR3nt
TRBV7-9,TRBJ2-3,.,.,12,CASSFSPDTQYF,TGTGCCAGCAGCTTTAGTCCAGATACGCAGTATTTT
TRBV28,TRBJ1-5,.,.,13,CASSFRGVQPQHF,TGTGCCAGCAGTTTTCGGGGGGTTCAGCCCCAGCATTTT
TRBV2,TRBJ1-5,.,.,13,CASSYNLDQPQHF,TGTGCCAGCAGTTATAACCTAGATCAGCCCCAGCATTTT
TRBV28,TRBJ1-2,.,once,14,CATRRGARSYGYTF,TGTGCCACGAGGAGGGGGGCGAGGTCCTATGGCTACACCTTC
TRBV20-1,TRBJ1-5,.,few,13,CSASGQESQPQHF,TGCAGTGCTAGTGGGCAGGAGAGTCAGCCCCAGCATTTT
TRBV19,TRBJ1-2,TRBD1,.,15,CASSTQRDRANGYTF,TGTGCCAGTAGTACCCAACGGGACAGGGCGAATGGCTACACCTTC
TRBV7-3,TRBJ1-1,.,.,13,CASSQGYGTEAFF,TGTGCCAGCAGCCAGGGGTACGGCACTGAAGCTTTCTTT
TRBV6-6,TRBJ2-7,.,.,15,CASSYSGPQPPEQYF,TGTGCCAGCAGTTACTCGGGCCCACAACCCCCCGAGCAGTACTTC
TRBV5-5,TRBJ1-5,TRBD1,few,16,CASSISDRSRGQPQHF,TGTGCCAGCAGCATCTCGGACAGGTCCCGGGGTCAGCCCCAGCATTTT
TRBV14,TRBJ2-2,TRBD2,once,17,CASSRTTSGWGAGELFF,TGTGCCAGCAGCCGGACTACTAGCGGCTGGGGGGCCGGGGAGCTGTTTTTT
TRBV19,TRBJ2-4,TRBD1,.,15,CASSHTGAAKNIQYF,TGTGCCAGTAGTCATACAGGGGCCGCCAAAAACATTCAGTACTTC
TRBV27,TRBJ2-3,TRBD2,once,16,CASSFAGELGTDTQYF,TGTGCCAGCAGTTTTGCGGGAGAGCTGGGCACAGATACGCAGTATTTT
TRBV19,TRBJ1-4,.,.,17,CASTRRPAEATNEKLFF,TGTGCCAGTACTCGAAGGCCGGCGGAAGCAACTAATGAAAAACTGTTTTTT
TRBV3-1/TRBV3-2,TRBJ1-4,TRBD1,.,17,CASSLGRAGTGDEKLFF,TGTGCCAGCAGCCTAGGTCGTGCCGGGACAGGGGATGAAAAACTGTTTTTT
TRBV9,TRBJ1-2,TRBD1,.,16,CASSVDSGTGGYGYTF,TGTGCCAGCAGCGTAGATAGTGGGACAGGGGGCTATGGCTACACCTTC
TRBV30,TRBJ2-7,.,.,12,CAWSARDHEQYF,TGTGCCTGGAGTGCCCGGGACCACGAGCAGTACTTC
TRBV11-2,TRBJ2-3,TRBD2,once,17,CASSLMAGVSSGDTQYF,TGTGCCAGCAGCTTAATGGCGGGAGTTTCATCTGGGGATACGCAGTATTTT
TRBV12-3/TRBV12-4,TRBJ1-2,.,.,13,CASSSGANYGYTF,TGTGCCAGCAGCTCTGGGGCTAACTATGGCTACACCTTC
TRBV6-5,TRBJ2-7,.,.,15,CASSYVAGIIYEQYF,TGTGCCAGCAGTTACGTGGCAGGGATAATCTACGAGCAGTACTTC
TRBV6-2/TRBV6-3,TRBJ2-5,.,.,14,CASSRRTFEETQYF,TGTGCCAGCAGTAGACGGACATTTGAAGAGACCCAGTACTTC